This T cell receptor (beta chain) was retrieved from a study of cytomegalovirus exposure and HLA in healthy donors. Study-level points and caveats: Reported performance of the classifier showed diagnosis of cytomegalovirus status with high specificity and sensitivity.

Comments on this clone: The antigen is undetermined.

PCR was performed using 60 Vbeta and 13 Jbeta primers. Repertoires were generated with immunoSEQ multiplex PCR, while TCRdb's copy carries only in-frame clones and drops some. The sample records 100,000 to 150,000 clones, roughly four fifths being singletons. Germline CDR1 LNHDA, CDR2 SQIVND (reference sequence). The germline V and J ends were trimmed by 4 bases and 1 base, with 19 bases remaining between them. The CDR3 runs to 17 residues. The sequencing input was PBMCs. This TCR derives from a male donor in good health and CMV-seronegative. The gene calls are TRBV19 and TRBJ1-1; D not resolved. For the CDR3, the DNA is TGTGCCAGTAGTACCTCCGGGAGGGTCCGGCCGAACACTGAAGCTTTCTTT. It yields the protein CASSTSGRVRPNTEAFF.